The clone carrying this T cell receptor beta chain was found a few times. Its target is unknown. This sample is drawn from a study of cytomegalovirus exposure and HLA in healthy donors. Study as a whole: HLA-typed donors were the source of 90 million or so unique TCRs, which an early data release held.

Findings and limits, study-wide: Follow-up analysis found HLA locus-dependent TCR association rates, highest for DRB1 and lowest for HLA-C. Sequencing likely caused a cluster of highly shared sequence variants. Many donors carried some public TCRs, although rarity characterized most TCR sequences.

This CDR3 region has 16 residues. Germline V lookup: CDR1 SGHTA, CDR2 FQGTGA. The V and J ends lost 0 bases and 3 bases respectively, with 12 bases between them. PCR was performed using 60 Vbeta and 13 Jbeta primers. Assay used: immunoSEQ multiplex PCR; TCRdb lists only in-frame clones, some missing. The sample lists over 90,000 clones; 55% to 75% were seen once. The rearrangement uses TRBV7-3 and TRBJ2-1; possibly TRBD2 for D (6 bases). The clonotype comes from a man aged 60 to 69 in good health and CMV-seronegative. The specimen was PBMCs. For the CDR3, the DNA is TGTGCCAGCAGCTTAACCTTGACGGGAGACTACAATGAGCAGTTCTTC. Its protein is CASSLTLTGDYNEQFF.